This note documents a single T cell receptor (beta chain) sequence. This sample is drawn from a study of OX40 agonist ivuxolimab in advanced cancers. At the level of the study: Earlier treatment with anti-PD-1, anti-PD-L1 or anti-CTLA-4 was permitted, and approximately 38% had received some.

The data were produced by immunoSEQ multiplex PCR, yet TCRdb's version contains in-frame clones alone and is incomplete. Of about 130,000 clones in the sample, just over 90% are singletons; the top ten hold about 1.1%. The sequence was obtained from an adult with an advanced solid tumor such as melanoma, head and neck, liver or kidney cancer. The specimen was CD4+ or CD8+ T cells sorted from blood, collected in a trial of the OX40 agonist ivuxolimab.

CDR3 region: CASSQTGDYNQPQHF. Here the CDR3 DNA reads TGCGCCAGCAGCCAGACAGGGGACTACAATCAGCCCCAGCATTTT. The rearrangement links TRBV5-1 to TRBJ1-5, with TRBD1 identical over 8 bases. The CDR3 extends over 15 amino acids. Per germline, CDR1 SGHRS and CDR2 YFSETQ. Losses at the gene ends were 4 bases for V and 3 bases for J; bases not matched to a gene: 6. Together with reference TRBV5-1 and TRBJ1-5, the CDR3 gives the full variable domain: KAGVTQTPRYLIKTRGQQVTLSCSPISGHRSVSWYQQTPGQGLQFLFEYFSETQRNKGNFPGRFSGRQFSNSRSEMNVSTLELGDSALYLCASSQTGDYNQPQHFGDGTRLSIL.